These T cell receptor beta chains were read from a single sample in a study of cytomegalovirus exposure and HLA in healthy donors. The data were produced by immunoSEQ multiplex PCR, yet TCRdb's version contains in-frame clones alone and is incomplete. The sample lists tens of thousands of clones, around 80% occurring once. Material for sequencing was PBMCs. All receptors derive from a male donor in good health and CMV-seronegative. Each CDR3 is given with its conserved first and last residue. D genes are given only for firm matches. Size values are once, few and many counts, or a class for expanded clones, and some rows have none.

j_call	v_call	d_call	clone_size	cdr3_aa	cdr3_nt
TRBJ1-4	TRBV6-5	-	-	CASSSNFATNEKLFF	TGTGCCAGCAGTTCGAACTTTGCAACTAATGAAAAACTGTTTTTT
TRBJ1-1	TRBV10-3	-	few	CAISTGNTEAFF	TGTGCCATCAGTACGGGAAACACTGAAGCTTTCTTT
TRBJ1-5	TRBV7-9	TRBD1	-	CASTGTGGGQPQHF	TGTGCCAGCACCGGGACAGGGGGCGGACAGCCCCAGCATTTT
TRBJ2-2	TRBV19	-	few	CASSIAQGYGELFF	TGTGCCAGTAGTATAGCACAGGGATACGGGGAGCTGTTTTTT
TRBJ2-7	TRBV19	-	-	CASSARREAYEQYF	TGTGCCAGTAGTGCTCGGCGGGAAGCCTACGAGCAGTACTTC
TRBJ2-7	TRBV7-6	TRBD1	-	CASSLSRDRVVGQYF	TGTGCCAGCAGCCTTTCCCGGGACAGGGTGGTTGGGCAGTACTTC
TRBJ1-6	TRBV19	TRBD1	-	CASTRIGQDGSPLHF	TGTGCCAGTACCCGGATAGGACAGGACGGTTCACCCCTCCACTTT
TRBJ2-1	TRBV7-9	TRBD1	-	CASSLTGGEYNEQFF	TGTGCCAGCAGCCTCACAGGGGGCGAGTACAATGAGCAGTTCTTC
TRBJ1-6	TRBV10-3	-	-	CAISESILLRQIYNSPLHF	TGTGCCATCAGTGAGTCGATTCTCTTAAGACAGATCTATAATTCACCCCTCCACTTT
TRBJ2-1	TRBV4-3	TRBD2	-	CASSHTGTSGLNEQFF	TGCGCCAGCAGCCATACCGGGACTAGCGGTCTCAATGAGCAGTTCTTC
TRBJ2-5	TRBV10-3	-	-	CAIREGTDQETQYF	TGTGCCATCAGGGAGGGGACAGACCAAGAGACCCAGTACTTC
TRBJ2-1	TRBV2	TRBD2	-	CASSVRRGGNEQFF	TGTGCCAGCAGTGTCCGGCGGGGGGGAAATGAGCAGTTCTTC
TRBJ1-4	TRBV7-2	TRBD1	few	CASSSRQGATNEKLFF	TGTGCCAGCAGCTCCCGACAGGGTGCAACTAATGAAAAACTGTTTTTT
TRBJ2-1	TRBV4-2	TRBD2	-	CASSQETGGGAREQFF	TGTGCCAGCAGCCAAGAAACCGGCGGGGGGGCCCGAGAGCAGTTCTTC
TRBJ2-7	TRBV7-9	TRBD1	-	CSSSLAGGSSYEQYF	TGTTCCAGCAGCTTAGCAGGGGGATCCTCCTACGAGCAGTACTTC
TRBJ2-7	TRBV19	-	-	CASSEEGAGEQYF	TGTGCCAGTAGTGAAGAGGGGGCGGGGGAGCAGTACTTC
TRBJ1-3	TRBV5-4	-	-	CASSLAGSSGNTIYF	TGTGCCAGCAGCTTGGCGGGTTCCTCTGGAAACACCATATATTTT
TRBJ2-3	TRBV6-6	TRBD2	few	CASSLGLAGIDTQYF	TGTGCCAGCAGCCTAGGACTAGCGGGGATAGATACGCAGTATTTT
TRBJ2-1	TRBV7-2	-	-	CASSFRGAPNNEQFF	TGTGCCAGCAGCTTCCGGGGGGCCCCAAACAATGAGCAGTTCTTC